This passage covers 17 T cell receptor beta chains from one sample sequenced in a study of OX40 agonist ivuxolimab in advanced cancers. Measured with immunoSEQ multiplex PCR; TCRdb has only the in-frame clones, and not every one. Of tens of thousands of clones listed, 75% to 90% are singletons. The sequences come from CD4+ or CD8+ T cells sorted from blood, collected in a trial of the OX40 agonist ivuxolimab. Source of these receptors: an adult with an advanced solid tumor such as melanoma, head and neck, liver or kidney cancer.

V and J are TRBV4-1 and TRBJ2-1, with a tentative D call TRBD1 (6 bases). The V and J ends lost 2 bases and 1 base respectively, with 21 bases between them. Germline values: CDR1 MGHRA, CDR2 YSYEKL. CDR3 length: 19 amino acids. The chain's CDR3 is CASSQTGQITGTSYNEQFF. In DNA form, the CDR3 reads TGCGCCAGCAGCCAAACCGGCCAAATAACAGGGACGTCCTACAATGAGCAGTTCTTC.

The chain uses TRBV6-5 and TRBJ1-1; the match to TRBD1 covers 7 bases. After removal of 10 bases from V and 5 bases from J, the junction contained 16 bases not matched to a gene. In germline, CDR1 is MNHEY, CDR2 SVGAGI. The CDR3 is made up of 15 amino acids. CDR3 bases: TGTGCCACCCTAAAAGGGGGCGCAGACAGGACTGAAGCTTTCTTT. It codes for CATLKGGADRTEAFF.

The V gene is TRBV7-2, the J gene TRBJ2-1, with D perhaps TRBD2 (6 bases). CDR1 is SGHTA, CDR2 FQGNSA, per germline. CDR3 size: 11 residues. Trimming took 5 bases from V and 12 from J, leaving 11 bases between them. The CDR3 loop reads CASSQLGGQFF. CDR3 coding DNA: TGTGCCAGCAGCCAACTCGGGGGGCAGTTCTTC.

This chain uses TRBV19 with TRBJ2-1; TRBD2 aligns across 9 bases. J gave up 6 bases and V 6 bases, and 6 bases lay outside the gene matches. The length of the CDR3 is 14 residues. Germline lookup yields CDR1 LNHDA and CDR2 SQIVND (reference sequence). CDR3 sequence: CASRASGIGNEQFF. In nucleotides, the CDR3 is TGTGCCAGTAGAGCTAGCGGGATAGGCAATGAGCAGTTCTTC.

The chain carries TRBV19 and TRBJ1-1; D remains ambiguous. This CDR3 spans 17 amino acids. With 7 bases removed from V and 6 bases from J, the gap between germline ends came to 27 bases. Germline CDR1 and CDR2: LNHDA and SQIVND (reference sequence). The CDR3 sequence: CASTPVGLLNSAAEAFF. The CDR3 bases are TGTGCCAGTACCCCGGTCGGGCTCCTCAATTCAGCGGCTGAAGCTTTCTTT.

This clone appeared a few times. CDR3 region: CASGRYNQPQHF. The CDR3 DNA reads as TGTGCCAGCGGCAGGTACAATCAGCCCCAGCATTTT. This chain joins TRBV27 and TRBJ1-5; D gene unclear. Between the trimmed V and J ends, which lost 8 bases and 3 bases, there was a span of 8 bases. The length of the CDR3 is 12 residues. CDR1 and CDR2 (germline): MNHEY, SMNVEV (reference sequence).

The chain employs TRBV28 and TRBJ1-1, with D unresolved. The CDR3 sequence is 17 residues long. V lost 6 bases, J lost 0 bases, and 20 bases lay in between. Germline lookup yields CDR1 MDHEN and CDR2 SYDVKM. The CDR3 region has the DNA TGTGCCAGCAGCCACGAAGGAGGACGGTTTGTGAACACTGAAGCTTTCTTT. Residues: CASSHEGGRFVNTEAFF.

The rearrangement links TRBV28 to TRBJ1-5; D perhaps matches TRBD1 (5 bases). This CDR3 is 15 amino acids long. V was cut by 7 bases and J by 2 bases, with 15 bases left in between. Germline CDR1 MDHEN, CDR2 SYDVKM. The chain's CDR3 is CASTSGGGGNQPQHF. The CDR3, as DNA: TGTGCCAGCACTAGTGGGGGAGGTGGCAATCAGCCCCAGCATTTT.

This clone was picked up a small number of times. The rearrangement joins TRBV7-9 to TRBJ1-6, with a possible D match to TRBD1 (5 bases). The length of the CDR3 is 14 residues. Trimming removed 5 bases from V and 9 bases from J, with 14 bases in between. The germline V gene has CDR1 SEHNR and CDR2 FQNEAQ (reference sequence). The CDR3 reads CASSQPERGSPLHF. The CDR3 DNA sequence: TGTGCCAGCAGCCAGCCCGAGAGGGGTTCACCCCTCCACTTT.

The rearrangement uses TRBV19 and TRBJ2-3; D remains unclear. Trimming took off 5 bases at V and 0 bases at J, with 9 bases between the two ends. This CDR3 is built from 14 residues. The germline V gene has CDR1 LNHDA and CDR2 SQIVND (reference sequence). The DNA for the CDR3 is TGTGCCAGTAGTCCCGGGCCTAGCACAGATACGCAGTATTTT. Amino acid sequence: CASSPGPSTDTQYF.

The rearrangement uses TRBV4-1 and TRBJ1-2; D is perhaps TRBD1 (6 bases). Per the germline V gene, CDR1 is MGHRA and CDR2 is YSYEKL. The CDR3 runs 16 residues. The V end was cut by 4 bases, the J end by 0 bases, with 15 bases between. This CDR3 is CASSPGGTNANYGYTF. The CDR3, as DNA: TGCGCCAGCAGCCCTGGGGGGACAAACGCTAACTATGGCTACACCTTC.

The gene calls are TRBV27 and TRBJ1-1, with a weak D call TRBD1 (6 bases). V was cut by 5 bases and J by 6 bases, with 19 bases left in between. The CDR3 totals 15 residues. CDR1 is MNHEY and CDR2 is SMNVEV in the germline V gene (reference sequence). The CDR3 DNA follows: TGTGCCAGCAGTCTCAGGGAGGGGGGCTTTGCTGAAGCTTTCTTT. Encoded protein: CASSLREGGFAEAFF.

The chain combines TRBV5-4 with TRBJ1-1, with D unclear. V lost 7 bases and J lost 1, with 5 bases in between. The CDR3 is 11 amino acids. Germline V gene data show CDR1 as SGHNT and CDR2 as YYREEE (reference sequence). This chain's CDR3 is CASGGNTEAFF. In nucleotides, the CDR3 is TGTGCCAGCGGAGGGAACACTGAAGCTTTCTTT. Full variable domain (rest looked up from reference TRBV5-4 and TRBJ1-1): ETGVTQSPTHLIKTRGQQVTLRCSSQSGHNTVSWYQQALGQGPQFIFQYYREEENGRGNFPPRFSGLQFPNYSSELNVNALELDDSALYLCASGGNTEAFFGQGTRLTVV.

V gene TRBV7-6 combines with J gene TRBJ2-1, with D possibly TRBD1 on 6 matching bases. This CDR3 region has 13 residues. Trimming left V 10 bases short and J 4 bases short, with 14 bases between. The germline CDR1 and CDR2 sequences are SGHVS and FNYEAQ. CDR3 bases: TGTGCCATCCGACGGGACACATACAATGAGCAGTTCTTC. Its protein is CAIRRDTYNEQFF.

V and J are TRBV28 and TRBJ2-7; D is ambiguous. V was shortened by 3 bases and J by 3 bases, with 12 bases between the two germline ends. The CDR3 contains 14 residues. The germline CDR1 and CDR2 sequences are MDHEN and SYDVKM. CDR3 protein: CASSFTGPFYEQYF. CDR3 DNA: TGTGCCAGCAGTTTCACGGGTCCTTTCTACGAGCAGTACTTC.

V and J are TRBV6-5 and TRBJ1-1; 9 positions match TRBD1. Germline CDR1 MNHEY, CDR2 SVGAGI. The CDR3 contains 12 residues. With 10 bases clipped from V and 7 bases from J, the junction kept 7 bases outside the gene matches. The CDR3 coding sequence is TGTGCCATCCACGACAGGGGGGGTGAAGCTTTCTTT. Encoded protein: CAIHDRGGEAFF.

V gene TRBV10-1 combines with J gene TRBJ2-7, with 10 bases matching TRBD1. J gave up 2 bases and V 4 bases, and 5 bases lay outside the gene matches. The CDR3 totals 15 residues. CDR1 and CDR2 (germline): WNHNN, SYGVQD (reference sequence). CDR3 DNA: TGCGCCAGCAGTGCCTTGGGACAGGGGACCTACGAGCAGTACTTC. It yields the protein CASSALGQGTYEQYF.